This T cell receptor beta chain is drawn from a study of T cell clonotyping in hematopoietic cell transplantation. Trimming cost V 8 bases and J 1 base, with 11 bases left between them. Per germline, CDR1 SNHLY and CDR2 FYNNEI. The CDR3 runs 13 residues. Findings of the study overall: CD4 and CD8 repertoire contributions could not be separated without sorting.

Comment on this clone: Antigen specificity is unknown.

Measured with immunoSEQ multiplex PCR; TCRdb has only the in-frame clones, and not every one. This sample yields 15,000 to 20,000 clones, of which 85% to 95% are seen a single time; approximately 5% belongs to the top ten. Source material: peripheral blood mononuclear cells. The clonotype comes from a man aged 35 to 55 in good health. Some clones in this sample may be carry-over from other donors' samples. The chain combines TRBV2 with TRBJ1-1; D might be TRBD1 (6 bases). DNA of the CDR3: TGTGCCAGCCTACTACAGGGGAACACTGAAGCTTTCTTT. This encodes CASLLQGNTEAFF.